One sample yielded the 11 T cell receptor beta chains listed below, sequenced in a study of T cells after yellow fever vaccination. TCRdb re-called the 5' RACE reads through MiXCR, storing one row per CDR3 protein. Of 300,000 to 400,000 distinct CDR3 sequences in the sample, 6.2% were seen once. The source material was PBMCs, sampled 5 days after the yellow fever booster vaccination. The receptors come from a man aged 25-40 years who received the YFV17D yellow fever vaccine.

This clonotype has only a few counts. This chain uses TRBV5-1 with TRBJ2-7; TRBD1 or TRBD2 may be the D gene (6 bases each). The CDR3 extends over 11 amino acids. Germline V lookup: CDR1 SGHRS, CDR2 YFSETQ. The CDR3 reads CGGAFAYEQYF. DNA of the CDR3: TGCGGGGGGGCATTCGCCTACGAGCAGTACTTC.

In the case of this clonotype: A clone one base away is much larger, so this may be a read error. The chain couples TRBV7-7 to TRBJ2-1; D is perhaps TRBD1 (6 bases). The CDR3 is 13 residues long. The germline CDR1 and CDR2 sequences are SSHAT and FNYEAQ (reference sequence). The CDR3 reads CSSSYDRTNEQFF. Written as DNA, the CDR3 is TGTTCCAGCAGCTATGACAGGACCAATGAGCAGTTCTTC.

The sample holds many counts of this clonotype. The chain recombines TRBV20-1 with TRBJ2-5; D may be TRBD2 (5 bases). V gave up 6 bases and J gave up 3 bases, with 17 bases separating them. CDR1 and CDR2 (germline): DFQATT, SNEGSKA (reference sequence). The CDR3 is 14 amino acids. In nucleotides, the CDR3 is TGCAGTGCCCTAAAGAGGCGGGTAAAAGAGACCCAGTACTTC. This encodes CSALKRRVKETQYF.

This clonotype was counted a few times. CDR3: CASSLASGPREAFF. CDR3 sequence (DNA): TGTGCCAGCAGCTTAGCGTCAGGGCCTCGTGAAGCTTTCTTT. The gene calls are TRBV7-2 and TRBJ1-1; D perhaps matches TRBD1 (5 bases). Trimming shortened V by 0 bases and J by 7 bases, and 12 bases separated the two germline ends. Germline V gives CDR1 SGHTA, CDR2 FQGNSA. The CDR3 runs 14 residues.

The chain joins TRBV24-1 to TRBJ1-5; D is undetermined. Per germline, CDR1 KGHDR and CDR2 SFDVKD. The CDR3 covers 14 residues. V lost 4 bases to trimming and J lost 1 base, with 7 bases between them. The CDR3 coding sequence is TGTGCCACCAGTGAAACAGCGAGCAATCAGCCCCAGCATTTT. This gives the protein CATSETASNQPQHF.

V gene TRBV7-8 combines with J gene TRBJ2-5; D is ambiguous. The V and J ends lost 2 bases and 2 bases respectively, with 12 bases between them. The germline V gene has CDR1 SGHVS and CDR2 FQNEAQ. CDR3 size: 15 residues. DNA for the CDR3: TGTGCCAGCAGCTTATCTCCGGGTTTTCAAGAGACCCAGTACTTC. Translating gives CASSLSPGFQETQYF.

With regard to this clonotype: This may stem from a read error, because a much larger clone lies one nucleotide away. The chain employs TRBV20-1 and TRBJ2-7; D could derive from TRBD1 or TRBD2 (5 bases each). The germline V gene encodes CDR1 DFQATT and CDR2 SNEGSKA (reference sequence). There are 13 residues in the CDR3. CDR3 nucleotide sequence: TGCAGTGCATACCGGGACCAGCATTACGAGCGGTACTTC. Translation gives CSAYRDQHYERYF.

This clonotype was detected only a few times. The chain has TRBV5-1 and TRBJ2-7, with D maybe TRBD2 (6 bases). The ends were cut back, 0 bases at V and 5 bases at J, with 12 bases in the middle. CDR1 is SGHRS, CDR2 YFSETQ, per germline. This CDR3 region has 14 residues. In DNA form, the CDR3 reads TGCGCCAGCAGCTTGGGACTAGGGTATGACGAGCAGTACTTC. As protein: CASSLGLGYDEQYF.

Concerning this clonotype: One end of the junction does not line up with germline, which may come from a read error. The V gene is TRBV3-1, the J gene TRBJ2-6; either TRBD1 or TRBD2 may supply D (5 bases each). CDR1 LGHDT and CDR2 YNNKEL come from the germline V gene (reference sequence). This CDR3 has 18 amino acids. CDR3 protein: CACSPLEGAGSGANVLTF. The DNA of the CDR3 is TGTGCCTGCAGTCCCCTTGAAGGGGCGGGCTCTGGGGCCAACGTCCTGACTTTC.

This clonotype was observed many times. V and J are TRBV5-1 and TRBJ2-2; no clear D. V lost 0 bases and J lost 6, with 12 bases in between. CDR1 and CDR2 (germline): SGHRS, YFSETQ. This CDR3 has 15 residues. This CDR3 reads CASSLAASGPGELFF. CDR3 bases: TGCGCCAGCAGCTTGGCCGCTAGTGGGCCCGGGGAGCTGTTTTTT.

Ten or more counts support this clonotype. The chain joins TRBV29-1 to TRBJ2-1; D gene uncertain. The germline V gene encodes CDR1 SQVTM and CDR2 ANQGSEA. The CDR3 covers 13 residues. The V end was cut by 2 bases, the J end by 3 bases, with 8 bases between. CDR3 coding DNA: TGCAGCGTTGAAATGATTGACTACAATGAGCAGTTCTTC. This gives the protein CSVEMIDYNEQFF.